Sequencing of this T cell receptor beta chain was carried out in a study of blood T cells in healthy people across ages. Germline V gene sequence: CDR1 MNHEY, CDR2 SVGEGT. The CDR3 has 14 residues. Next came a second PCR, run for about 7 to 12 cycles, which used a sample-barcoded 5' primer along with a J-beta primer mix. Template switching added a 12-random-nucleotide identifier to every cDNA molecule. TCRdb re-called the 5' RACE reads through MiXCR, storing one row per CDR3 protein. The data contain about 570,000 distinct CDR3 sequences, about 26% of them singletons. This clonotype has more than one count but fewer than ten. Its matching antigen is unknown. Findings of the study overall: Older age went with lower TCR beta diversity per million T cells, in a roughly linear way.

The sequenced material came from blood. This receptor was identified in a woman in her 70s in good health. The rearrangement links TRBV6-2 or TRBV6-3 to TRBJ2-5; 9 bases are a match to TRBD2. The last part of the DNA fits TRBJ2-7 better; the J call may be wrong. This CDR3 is CASRRTSVFYEQYF. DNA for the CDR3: TGTGCCAGCAGAAGGACTAGCGTGTTCTACGAGCAGTACTTC.